Shown below are 30 T cell receptor beta chains from a single sample sequenced in a study of blood T cell repertoires in COVID-19. TCRdb keeps only in-frame clones here, not all; method: immunoSEQ multiplex PCR. The sample yields about 140,000 clones, more than 75% seen once. Sequenced: peripheral blood. The receptors here all came from a woman in her forties with acute or convalescent COVID-19.

V gene TRBV2 combines with J gene TRBJ1-5, with D maybe TRBD1 (6 bases). The CDR3 is 13 residues long. Germline loops: CDR1 SNHLY, CDR2 FYNNEI. V gave up 7 bases and J gave up 6 bases, with 13 bases separating them. CDR3 region: CASTQGGGQPQHF. CDR3 sequence (DNA): TGTGCCAGCACCCAAGGGGGGGGTCAGCCCCAGCATTTT.

This chain links TRBV27 with TRBJ2-5; the match to TRBD1 covers 8 bases. Germline CDR1 MNHEY, CDR2 SMNVEV (reference sequence). The CDR3 extends over 14 amino acids. Trimming at V came to 4 bases and at J to 1 base, leaving 2 bases not matched to a gene. Here the CDR3 DNA reads TGTGCCAGCAGTTCGGACAGGGTCCAAGAGACCCAGTACTTC. It codes for CASSSDRVQETQYF.

As to this clone: A read error may account for a junction end that differs from germline. This chain uses TRBV18 with TRBJ1-2, with a weak D call TRBD1 (6 bases). Looked up from germline, CDR1 is KGHSH and CDR2 is LQKENI. This CDR3 has 14 amino acids. CDR3 region: CANSHNRENYGYTF. The CDR3 DNA follows: TGTGCCAACTCACATAACAGGGAAAACTATGGCTACACCTTC.

The chain uses TRBV19 and TRBJ1-5, with D perhaps matching TRBD1 (6 bases). V was pared by 1 base and J by 4 bases, with 8 bases between. Germline-derived CDR1 and CDR2 are LNHDA and SQIVND (reference sequence). This CDR3 spans 14 amino acids. The CDR3 region has the DNA TGTGCCAGTAGTATAGTACAGGGTAATCAGCCCCAGCATTTT. This encodes CASSIVQGNQPQHF.

This clone was detected once. This chain links TRBV9 with TRBJ1-4; a weak D match, TRBD1 (5 bases). CDR1 SGDLS and CDR2 YYNGEE come from the germline V gene. The germline V and J ends were trimmed by 1 base and 5 bases, with 12 bases remaining between them. This CDR3 contains 15 residues. CDR3 DNA sequence: TGTGCCAGCAGCGTAACAGGAGGGTTCAATGAAAAACTGTTTTTT. Residues: CASSVTGGFNEKLFF.

The V gene is TRBV5-1, the J gene TRBJ1-3; 7 bases are a match to TRBD1. V lost 3 bases, J lost 2 bases, and 5 bases stayed unmatched. Germline V gives CDR1 SGHRS, CDR2 YFSETQ. The CDR3 has 15 residues. CDR3 bases: TGCGCCAGCAGCTCTACAGGGGTTACTGGAAACACCATATATTTT. Encoded protein: CASSSTGVTGNTIYF.

This clone was seen once. CDR3 protein: CASSPGLAGGADTQYF. In DNA, the CDR3 is TGTGCCAGCTCACCTGGACTAGCGGGAGGTGCGGATACGCAGTATTTT. The rearrangement links TRBV18 to TRBJ2-3, with 14 bases fitting TRBD2. The length of the CDR3 is 16 residues. V dropped 3 bases and J dropped 6; count of bases not matched to a gene: 5. The germline V gene encodes CDR1 KGHSH and CDR2 LQKENI.

The V call is TRBV6-2 or TRBV6-3, the J call TRBJ1-2; a possible D gene is TRBD1 (5 bases). Germline CDR1 reads MNHEY; CDR2 reads SVGEGT. This CDR3 region has 15 residues. Trimming shortened V by 0 bases and J by 6 bases, and 14 bases separated the two germline ends. CDR3 nucleotides: TGTGCCAGCAGTTACTCGTCAGGGCCTAGAGATGGCTACACCTTC. This translates into CASSYSSGPRDGYTF.

This chain links TRBV5-4 with TRBJ2-3; unclear D gene. V was shortened by 0 bases and J by 5 bases, with 10 bases between the two germline ends. Per the germline V gene, CDR1 is SGHNT and CDR2 is YYREEE (reference sequence). There are 14 residues in the CDR3. The CDR3 sequence: CASSLGLDKDTQYF. The CDR3, as DNA: TGTGCCAGCAGCTTGGGGCTAGATAAAGATACGCAGTATTTT.

This clone was seen only once. CDR3 protein: CASSQVDGEIGYTF. The CDR3 DNA reads TGTGCCAGCAGCCAAGTAGACGGGGAGATCGGCTACACCTTC. V and J are TRBV3-1 (or the pseudogene TRBV3-2) and TRBJ1-2; D not certain. Deletions cut 1 base from V and 8 bases from J, with 14 bases between. Germline lookup yields CDR1 LGHDT and CDR2 YNNKEL (reference sequence). This CDR3 contains 14 residues.

V and J are TRBV7-2 and TRBJ2-5; possible D gene TRBD1, 5 bases. The germline gives CDR1 SGHTA, CDR2 FQGNSA. The ends were cut back, 1 base at V and 1 base at J, with 13 bases in the middle. This CDR3 spans 16 amino acids. CDR3 DNA: TGTGCCAGCAGCTTAGGACAGTCGAAGGGCCAAGAGACCCAGTACTTC. It is translated as CASSLGQSKGQETQYF.

V usage is TRBV5-1 and J usage is TRBJ2-3; 11 nucleotides align to TRBD2. This CDR3 spans 17 amino acids. Germline CDR1 SGHRS, CDR2 YFSETQ. The trim removed 4 bases at V and 3 bases at J, leaving 10 bases unmatched. The CDR3 here is CASSLPITSGSTDTQYF. The CDR3 coding sequence is TGCGCCAGCAGCCTTCCCATCACTAGCGGGAGTACAGATACGCAGTATTTT.

The chain is built from TRBV4-1 and TRBJ1-4; D is uncertain. The CDR3 sequence is 16 residues long. V gave up 0 bases and J gave up 0 bases, with 8 bases separating them. Germline V gene sequence: CDR1 MGHRA, CDR2 YSYEKL. CDR3 loop: CASSQDLSATNEKLFF. The CDR3 DNA is TGCGCCAGCAGCCAAGATCTAAGTGCAACTAATGAAAAACTGTTTTTT.

A single count supports this clone. The genes are TRBV7-9 and TRBJ2-7, with TRBD1 matching over 8 bases. The CDR3 sequence is 14 residues long. Germline V lookup: CDR1 SEHNR, CDR2 FQNEAQ (reference sequence). V shed 5 bases, J shed 4 bases, and the junction held 7 bases outside the gene matches. The CDR3 loop reads CASSPGTGPYEQYF. The CDR3 DNA reads TGTGCCAGCAGCCCCGGGACAGGCCCGTACGAGCAGTACTTC.

The chain carries TRBV20-1 and TRBJ2-5; no reliable D call. This CDR3 comprises 10 residues. Germline V CDR1 and CDR2: DFQATT, SNEGSKA (reference sequence). V lost 3 bases and J 5 bases, leaving 4 bases between the germline ends. The CDR3 bases are TGCAGTGCTAGTTATGAGACCCAGTACTTC. Its protein is CSASYETQYF.

The CDR3 nucleotides are TGTGCCAGCAGCCCGGGACTAGCGGTCGCAGATACGCAGTATTTT. Translation gives CASSPGLAVADTQYF. The rearrangement links TRBV7-2 to TRBJ2-3; the match to TRBD2 covers 11 bases. J lost 4 bases, V lost 5 bases, and 5 bases had no gene match. The CDR3 covers 15 residues. Germline CDR1 is SGHTA and CDR2 is FQGNSA. Supplemented by reference TRBV7-2 and TRBJ2-3, the full variable domain reads GAGVSQSPSNKVTEKGKDVELRCDPISGHTALYWYRQSLGQGLEFLIYFQGNSAPDKSGLPSDRFSAERTGGSVSTLTIQRTQQEDSAVYLCASSPGLAVADTQYFGPGTRLTVL.

The V and J genes are TRBV5-4 and TRBJ2-7; 7 nucleotides match TRBD2. Unmatched junction bases numbered 3, after V lost 0 bases and J lost 3 bases. The CDR3 is 14 residues long. The germline gives CDR1 SGHNT, CDR2 YYREEE (reference sequence). Here the CDR3 reads CASSLARGDYEQYF. DNA for the CDR3: TGTGCCAGCAGCTTGGCTCGGGGGGACTACGAGCAGTACTTC.

The CDR3 spells CAISESDRANYGYTF. Here the CDR3 DNA reads TGTGCCATCAGTGAGTCCGACAGAGCTAACTATGGCTACACCTTC. V gene TRBV10-3 combines with J gene TRBJ1-2, with D perhaps TRBD1 (5 bases). The CDR3 is 15 amino acids. Germline V gene sequence: CDR1 ENHRY, CDR2 SYGVKD. Trimming pared 0 bases from V and 0 bases from J, leaving 8 bases between.

V usage is TRBV6-5 and J usage is TRBJ2-2, with 9 positions matching TRBD2. Germline trimming cut 1 base from V and 4 bases from J; bases unmatched to any gene: 4. The length of the CDR3 is 16 residues. The germline V gene encodes CDR1 MNHEY and CDR2 SVGAGI. CDR3 coding DNA: TGTGCCAGCAGTTACTATGCGGGAGGGGGCACCGGGGAGCTGTTTTTT. It codes for CASSYYAGGGTGELFF.

CDR3 in DNA: TGTGCCATCGGGACCCTTCAGGGGAAGATCACTGAAGCTTTCTTT. This codes for CAIGTLQGKITEAFF. The chain joins TRBV10-3 to TRBJ1-1; possibly TRBD1 for D (6 bases). Germline assignment: CDR1 ENHRY and CDR2 SYGVKD. The germline V and J ends were trimmed by 8 bases and 4 bases, with 20 bases remaining between them. This CDR3 contains 15 residues.

The chain is built from TRBV10-3 and TRBJ2-3; D unclear. Trimming took off 0 bases at V and 2 bases at J, with 3 bases between the two ends. The CDR3 has 13 residues. Germline V CDR1 and CDR2: ENHRY, SYGVKD. The CDR3 protein is CAISESYTDTQYF. CDR3 in DNA: TGTGCCATCAGTGAGTCCTACACAGATACGCAGTATTTT.

The chain has TRBV30 and TRBJ1-2; no clear D. Germline V gene sequence: CDR1 GTSNPN, CDR2 SVGIG (reference sequence). CDR3 length: 14 amino acids. Trimming shortened V by 0 bases and J by 8 bases, and 16 bases separated the two germline ends. This CDR3 is CAWSVHALPGGYTF. The CDR3 coding sequence is TGTGCCTGGAGTGTACATGCGTTACCCGGGGGCTACACCTTC.

This clone was detected only a few times. The rearrangement joins TRBV12-3 or TRBV12-4 to TRBJ1-5, with D tentatively TRBD1 (6 bases). Between the trimmed V and J ends, which lost 6 bases and 6 bases, there was a span of 9 bases. This CDR3 contains 12 residues. CDR3 sequence reads: CASSQGSQPQHF. CDR3 sequence (DNA): TGTGCCAGCAGCCAGGGGTCTCAGCCCCAGCATTTT.

The V call is TRBV7-2, the J call TRBJ2-5; D gene ambiguous. This CDR3 is built from 11 residues. Trimming removed 5 bases at V and 7 bases at J, with 8 bases between. Germline V gene sequence: CDR1 SGHTA, CDR2 FQGNSA. The CDR3 sequence is CASSTDLTQYF. The DNA for the CDR3 is TGTGCCAGCAGCACAGATTTGACCCAGTACTTC.

This chain uses TRBV4-1 with TRBJ2-7; no reliable D call. This CDR3 is 13 amino acids long. The V end lost 5 bases, the J end lost 0 bases, and 8 bases lay between the germline ends. Germline CDR1 and CDR2: MGHRA and YSYEKL. In nucleotides, the CDR3 is TGCGCCAGCAGCGGCATAAGCTCCTACGAGCAGTACTTC. Translated: CASSGISSYEQYF.

This clone was picked up many times. The gene calls are TRBV29-1 and TRBJ2-5; 16 bases are shared with TRBD2. The germline gives CDR1 SQVTM, CDR2 ANQGSEA. Trimming cost V 3 bases and J 2 bases; bases outside gene matches: 3. CDR3 size: 16 residues. The CDR3 DNA sequence: TGCAGCGTTGATGGGACTAGCGGGAGGGGGCAAGAGACCCAGTACTTC. Translating it yields CSVDGTSGRGQETQYF.

This chain connects TRBV15 to TRBJ2-2, with 7 positions matching TRBD1. This CDR3 comprises 17 residues. V trimming: 8 bases; J trimming: 1 base; junction bases outside the gene matches: 13. CDR1 and CDR2 (germline): LNHNV, YYDKDF (reference sequence). The CDR3 loop is CATFPDIGTVNTGELFF. For the CDR3, the DNA is TGTGCCACCTTTCCCGATATAGGGACAGTGAACACCGGGGAGCTGTTTTTT.

The chain employs TRBV20-1 and TRBJ1-4, with a tentative D call TRBD1 (6 bases). V was pared by 3 bases and J by 8 bases, with 25 bases between. This CDR3 has 17 amino acids. Germline CDR1 is DFQATT and CDR2 is SNEGSKA (reference sequence). The CDR3 sequence is CSASLGAGQGGVEKLFF. The CDR3 nucleotides read TGCAGTGCTAGTTTGGGGGCAGGGCAAGGAGGAGTGGAAAAACTGTTTTTT.

In its sample, this clone was seen a few times. V is TRBV4-1 and J is TRBJ2-2, with 12 bases identical to TRBD2. The CDR3 is 19 residues long. Germline CDR1 reads MGHRA; CDR2 reads YSYEKL. J gave up 3 bases and V 3 bases, and 11 bases lay outside the gene matches. In nucleotides, the CDR3 is TGCGCCAGCAGCCAGCAGTGGCTAGCGGGAGGGGGGTACACCGGGGAGCTGTTTTTT. Protein sequence: CASSQQWLAGGGYTGELFF.

The gene calls are TRBV5-1 and TRBJ2-1, with a tentative D call TRBD1 (5 bases). CDR1 and CDR2 from the germline V gene are SGHRS and YFSETQ. CDR3 length: 16 amino acids. V lost 0 bases to trimming and J lost 2 bases, with 12 bases between them. In nucleotides, the CDR3 is TGCGCCAGCAGCTTGGGAGACAGCGTCCCCTACAATGAGCAGTTCTTC. Protein product: CASSLGDSVPYNEQFF.